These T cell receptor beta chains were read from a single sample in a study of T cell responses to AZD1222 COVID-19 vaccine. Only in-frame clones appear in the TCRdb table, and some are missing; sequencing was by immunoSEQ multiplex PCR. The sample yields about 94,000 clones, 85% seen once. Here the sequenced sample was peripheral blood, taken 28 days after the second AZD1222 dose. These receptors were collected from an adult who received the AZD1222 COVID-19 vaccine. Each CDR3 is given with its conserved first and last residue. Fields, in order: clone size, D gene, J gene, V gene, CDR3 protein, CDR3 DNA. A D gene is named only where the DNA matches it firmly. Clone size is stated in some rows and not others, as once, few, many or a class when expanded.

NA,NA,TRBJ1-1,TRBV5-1,CASSRGGSNEAFF,TGCGCCAGCTCCCGGGGGGGTAGCAATGAAGCTTTCTTT
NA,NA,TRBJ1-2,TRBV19,CASSQGNGYTF,TGTGCCAGTAGTCAGGGGAATGGCTACACCTTC
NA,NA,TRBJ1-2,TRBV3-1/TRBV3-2,CASSPGTGDGRGYTF,TGTGCCAGCAGCCCCGGGACGGGAGACGGGCGCGGCTACACCTTC
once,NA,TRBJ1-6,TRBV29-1,CSVKENNSPLHF,TGCAGCGTTAAGGAGAATAATTCACCCCTCCACTTT
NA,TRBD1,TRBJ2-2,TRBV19,CASSRTKTGANTGELFF,TGTGCCAGTAGTAGGACTAAGACAGGGGCTAACACCGGGGAGCTGTTTTTT
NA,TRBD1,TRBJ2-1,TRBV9,CASSVDGTGVNNEQFF,TGTGCCAGCAGCGTAGATGGGACAGGGGTGAACAATGAGCAGTTCTTC
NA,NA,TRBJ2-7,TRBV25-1,CASLREHRLYEQYF,TGTGCCAGCCTAAGGGAGCATCGACTCTACGAGCAGTACTTC
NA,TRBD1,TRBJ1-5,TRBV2,CASSGTGIDQPQHF,TGTGCCAGCAGTGGGACAGGGATTGATCAGCCCCAGCATTTT
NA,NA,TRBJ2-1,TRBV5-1,CASTFGPEGSTSYNEQFF,TGCGCCAGCACCTTTGGGCCGGAGGGGAGTACCTCCTACAATGAGCAGTTCTTC
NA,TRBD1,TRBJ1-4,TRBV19,CASSEGDRGLEKLFF,TGTGCCAGTAGTGAAGGGGACAGGGGACTCGAAAAACTGTTTTTT
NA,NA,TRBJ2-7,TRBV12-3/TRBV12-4,CASRVDRNQYF,TGTGCCAGCAGGGTAGACAGGAATCAGTACTTC
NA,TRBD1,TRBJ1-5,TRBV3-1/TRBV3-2,CASSPTGGSDQPQHF,TGTGCCAGCAGCCCGACAGGGGGCTCAGATCAGCCCCAGCATTTT
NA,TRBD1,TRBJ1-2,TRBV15,CATSREGGLNYGYTF,TGTGCCACCAGCAGAGAAGGGGGCCTGAACTATGGCTACACCTTC
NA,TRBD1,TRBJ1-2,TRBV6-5,CASSRSGTAGSGAF,TGTGCCAGCAGTCGGTCCGGGACAGCCGGATCCGGGGCCTTC
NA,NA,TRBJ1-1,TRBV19,CASLLGARGTEAFF,TGTGCCAGTCTATTGGGGGCTAGAGGCACTGAAGCTTTCTTT
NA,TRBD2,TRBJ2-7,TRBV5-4,CASSPRGGVEQYF,TGTGCCAGCAGCCCCCGGGGAGGGGTCGAGCAGTACTTC
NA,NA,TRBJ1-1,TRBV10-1,CASSFGGENTEAFF,TGCGCCAGCAGCTTTGGGGGCGAGAACACTGAAGCTTTCTTT
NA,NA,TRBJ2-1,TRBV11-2,CASAIRGAWNEQFF,TGTGCCAGCGCTATTCGGGGGGCCTGGAATGAGCAGTTCTTC
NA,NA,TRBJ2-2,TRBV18,CASSPPLPGNTGELFF,TGTGCCAGCTCACCACCGCTACCGGGGAACACCGGGGAGCTGTTTTTT
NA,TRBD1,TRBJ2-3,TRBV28,CASSPRQGFTDTQYF,TGTGCCAGCAGTCCTCGACAGGGCTTCACAGATACGCAGTATTTT
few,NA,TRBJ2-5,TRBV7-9,CASSLAQGGLKTQYF,TGTGCCAGCAGCTTAGCGCAGGGGGGGTTGAAGACCCAGTACTTC
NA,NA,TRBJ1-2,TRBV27,CASSFGRANYGYTF,TGTGCCAGCAGTTTCGGCCGGGCTAACTATGGCTACACCTTC
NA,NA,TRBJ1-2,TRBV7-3,CASSLGFWGYYGYGYTF,TGTGCCAGCAGCTTAGGGTTCTGGGGGTACTATGGCTATGGCTACACCTTC
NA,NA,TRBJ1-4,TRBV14,CASSQGLRGTGPKTEKLFF,TGTGCCAGCAGCCAAGGGTTAAGGGGCACCGGCCCCAAAACGGAAAAACTGTTTTTT
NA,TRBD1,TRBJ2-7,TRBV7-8,CASSPMLDRSFTYEQYF,TGTGCCAGCAGCCCGATGTTGGACAGGTCGTTTACCTACGAGCAGTACTTC
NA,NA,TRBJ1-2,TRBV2,CASSWQDVEYGYTF,TGTGCCAGCAGTTGGCAGGACGTGGAATATGGCTACACCTTC
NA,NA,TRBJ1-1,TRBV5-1,CASSSQHNTEAFF,TGCGCCAGCAGCTCCCAACACAACACTGAAGCTTTCTTT
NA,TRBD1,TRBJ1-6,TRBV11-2,CASSSGQGFGNSPLHF,TGTGCCAGCAGCTCAGGACAGGGGTTCGGTAATTCACCCCTCCACTTT
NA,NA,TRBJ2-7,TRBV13,CASSLPGRHEQYF,TGTGCCAGCAGCTTACCGGGGAGGCACGAGCAGTACTTC
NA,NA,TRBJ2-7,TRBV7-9,CASSPLVGVEQYF,TGTGCCAGCAGCCCGCTGGTCGGGGTCGAGCAGTACTTC
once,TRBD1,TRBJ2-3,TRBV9,CASSETGDSTDTQYF,TGTGCCAGCAGCGAAACAGGGGATAGCACAGATACGCAGTATTTT
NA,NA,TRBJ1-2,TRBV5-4,CASSVGWPGFDYGYTF,TGTGCCAGCAGCGTCGGATGGCCGGGGTTTGACTATGGCTACACCTTC
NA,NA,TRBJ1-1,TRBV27,CASSPGPHGTEAFF,TGTGCCAGCAGCCCAGGGCCCCACGGGACTGAAGCTTTCTTT
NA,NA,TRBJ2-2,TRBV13,CASSWTGTPGELFF,TGTGCCAGCAGCTGGACCGGGACCCCCGGGGAGCTGTTTTTT
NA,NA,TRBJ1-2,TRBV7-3,CASSSGGNYGYTF,TGTGCCAGCAGCTCCGGGGGGAACTATGGCTACACCTTC
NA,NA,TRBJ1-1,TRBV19,CASSMELNTEAFF,TGTGCCAGTAGTATGGAGTTGAACACTGAAGCTTTCTTT
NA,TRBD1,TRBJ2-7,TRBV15,CATSSHSSRGREQYF,TGTGCCACCAGCAGCCACTCTTCCAGGGGGCGCGAGCAGTACTTC
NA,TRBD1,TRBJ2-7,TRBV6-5,CASSYSIWDSSYEQYF,TGTGCCAGCAGTTACTCGATATGGGACAGCTCCTACGAGCAGTACTTC
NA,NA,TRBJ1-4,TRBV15,CATSSNRATNEKLFF,TGTGCCACCAGCAGTAACAGGGCAACTAATGAAAAACTGTTTTTT
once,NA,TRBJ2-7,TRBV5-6,CASSHRQFFSYEQYF,TGTGCCAGCAGCCATCGACAGTTTTTCTCCTACGAGCAGTACTTC
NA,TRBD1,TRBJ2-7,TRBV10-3,CAIRRTGTEDEQYF,TGTGCCATCCGGAGAACCGGGACAGAAGACGAGCAGTACTTC
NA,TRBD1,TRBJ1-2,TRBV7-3,CASSPQGGGYTF,TGTGCCAGCAGCCCCCAGGGGGGAGGCTACACCTTC
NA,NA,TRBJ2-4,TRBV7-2,CASTRQWGDIQYF,TGTGCCAGCACCCGACAGTGGGGTGACATTCAGTACTTC
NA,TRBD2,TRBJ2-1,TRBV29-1,CSVFGGDGLVFNEQFF,TGCAGCGTTTTTGGGGGGGACGGGCTAGTTTTCAATGAGCAGTTCTTC
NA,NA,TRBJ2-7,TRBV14,CASSSQGIGYEQYF,TGTGCCAGCAGCTCACAAGGGATAGGCTACGAGCAGTACTTC
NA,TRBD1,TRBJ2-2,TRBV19,CASWAGGVGTGELFF,TGTGCCAGTTGGGCAGGGGGCGTCGGCACCGGGGAGCTGTTTTTT
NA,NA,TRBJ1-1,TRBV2,CASSGQPNTEAFF,TGTGCCAGCAGTGGACAGCCGAACACTGAAGCTTTCTTT
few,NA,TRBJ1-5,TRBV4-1,CASSQESHQPQHF,TGCGCCAGCAGCCAAGAAAGCCATCAGCCCCAGCATTTT
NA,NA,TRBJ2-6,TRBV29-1,CSVGGTGANVLTF,TGCAGCGTTGGGGGAACTGGGGCCAACGTCCTGACTTTC
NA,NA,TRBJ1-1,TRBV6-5,CASSPLPRAPEAFF,TGTGCCAGCAGTCCCCTACCCCGGGCGCCTGAAGCTTTCTTT
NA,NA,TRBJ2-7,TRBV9,CASSTSRTGFYEQYF,TGTGCCAGCAGCACATCCCGAACAGGGTTCTACGAGCAGTACTTC